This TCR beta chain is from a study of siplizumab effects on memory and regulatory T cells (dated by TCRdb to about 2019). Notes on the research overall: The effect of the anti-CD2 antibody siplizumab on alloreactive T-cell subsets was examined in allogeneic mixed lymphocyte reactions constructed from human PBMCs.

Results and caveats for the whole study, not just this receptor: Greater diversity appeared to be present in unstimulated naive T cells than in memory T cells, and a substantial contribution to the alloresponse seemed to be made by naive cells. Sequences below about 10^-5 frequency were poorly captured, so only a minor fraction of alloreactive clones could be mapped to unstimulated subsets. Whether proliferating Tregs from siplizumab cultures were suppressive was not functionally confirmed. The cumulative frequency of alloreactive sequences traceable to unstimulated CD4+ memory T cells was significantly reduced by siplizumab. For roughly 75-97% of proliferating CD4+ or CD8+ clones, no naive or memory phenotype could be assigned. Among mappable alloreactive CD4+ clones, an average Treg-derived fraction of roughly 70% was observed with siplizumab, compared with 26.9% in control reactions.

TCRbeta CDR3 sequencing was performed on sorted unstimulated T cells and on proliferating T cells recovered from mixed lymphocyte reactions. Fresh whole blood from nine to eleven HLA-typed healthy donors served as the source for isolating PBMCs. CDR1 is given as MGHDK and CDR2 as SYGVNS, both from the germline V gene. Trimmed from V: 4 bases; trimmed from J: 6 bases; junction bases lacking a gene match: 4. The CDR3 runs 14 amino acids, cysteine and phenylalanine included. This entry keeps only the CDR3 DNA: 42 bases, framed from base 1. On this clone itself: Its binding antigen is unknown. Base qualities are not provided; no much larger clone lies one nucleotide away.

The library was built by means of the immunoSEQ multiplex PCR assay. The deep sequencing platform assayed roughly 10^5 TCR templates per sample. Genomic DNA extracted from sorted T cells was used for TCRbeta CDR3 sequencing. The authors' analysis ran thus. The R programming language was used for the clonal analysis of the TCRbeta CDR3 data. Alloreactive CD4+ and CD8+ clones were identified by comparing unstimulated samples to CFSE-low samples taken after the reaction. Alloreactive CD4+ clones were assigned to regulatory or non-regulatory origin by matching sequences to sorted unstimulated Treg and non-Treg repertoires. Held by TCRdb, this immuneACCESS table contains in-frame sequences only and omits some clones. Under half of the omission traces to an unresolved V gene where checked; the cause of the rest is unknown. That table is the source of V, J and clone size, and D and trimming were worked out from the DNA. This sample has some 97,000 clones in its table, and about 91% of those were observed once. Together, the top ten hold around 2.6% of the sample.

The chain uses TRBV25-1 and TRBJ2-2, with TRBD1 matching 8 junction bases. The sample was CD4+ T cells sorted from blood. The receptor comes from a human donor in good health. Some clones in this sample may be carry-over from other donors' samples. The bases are TGTGCCAGCAGTGGACAGGGGAAGGCCGGGGAGCTGTTTTTT. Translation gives CASSGQGKAGELFF. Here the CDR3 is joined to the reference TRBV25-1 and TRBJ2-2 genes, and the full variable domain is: EADIYQTPRYLVIGTGKKITLECSQTMGHDKMYWYQQDPGMELHLIHYSYGVNSTEKGDLSSESTVSRIRTEHFPLTLESARPSHTSQYLCASSGQGKAGELFFGEGSRLTVL.